This is a list of T cell receptor beta chains from one sample in a study of CD8 T cells in ankylosing spondylitis. TCRdb used MiXCR to reprocess the 5' RACE reads, holding one entry per CDR3 protein. The data contain 85,000 to 90,000 distinct CDR3 sequences, around 25% of them singletons. Sequencing was performed on blood, either unsorted or a sorted T cell fraction (not recorded which). The receptors were gathered from a male donor with ankylosing spondylitis or in good health (not recorded which). Both conserved end residues are part of each CDR3. Each record gives: CDR3 DNA, CDR3 protein, D gene, J gene, V gene, clone size. D genes are given only for firm matches. Clone size, where shown, is once, few, many, or a class for clones that have expanded.

TGCAGTGTTCGACACGGATCTCGCGTTGAGCAGTTCTTC | CSVRHGSRVEQFF | - | TRBJ2-1 | TRBV20-1 | few
TGTGCCAGCAGTTTAAAGTCCTCGGTCACGGCTTTCTTT | CASSLKSSVTAFF | - | TRBJ1-1 | TRBV27 | -
TGTGCCAGCAGCTTGGGACTGGATAACAATGAGCAGTTCTTC | CASSLGLDNNEQFF | - | TRBJ2-1 | TRBV13 | few
TGTGCCAGCAGGCCGTCAGGTACAAGTTCAGCGTACAATGAGCAGTTCTTC | CASRPSGTSSAYNEQFF | - | TRBJ2-1 | TRBV6-1 | many
TGTGCCAGCAGCTTAGGCTATCTACAAGAGACCCAGTACTTC | CASSLGYLQETQYF | - | TRBJ2-5 | TRBV7-3 | -
TGTGCCATCAGTGAGTCGCCGGGAAAATATAGCAATCAGCCCCAGCATTTT | CAISESPGKYSNQPQHF | - | TRBJ1-5 | TRBV10-3 | -
TGTGCCAGCTCACCCCAACAAGAGACCCAGTACTTC | CASSPQQETQYF | - | TRBJ2-5 | TRBV18 | -
TGTGCCAGCAGTTTATGGGCCAATGAGCAGTTCTTC | CASSLWANEQFF | - | TRBJ2-1 | TRBV12-3/TRBV12-4 | few
TGCAGTGCCCTTGACACAGGGGACCCCGGCTGGGGCTACACCTTC | CSALDTGDPGWGYTF | TRBD1 | TRBJ1-2 | TRBV20-1 | -
TGTGCCAGCAGTTTAGGTCTAGCGGGAGGCCAGGAGACCCAGTACTTC | CASSLGLAGGQETQYF | TRBD2 | TRBJ2-5 | TRBV12-3/TRBV12-4 | -
TGCAGTGCTAGTGGGACAGGGAAAGGCTACACCTTC | CSASGTGKGYTF | TRBD1 | TRBJ1-2 | TRBV20-1 | few
TGTGCCAGCAGCCCCCAGGCCCCGGTCGAGATGAACACTGAAGCTTTCTTT | CASSPQAPVEMNTEAFF | - | TRBJ1-1 | TRBV7-9 | -
TGCAGCGTTGCGGGATTCAACACTGGGAACATTCAGTACTTC | CSVAGFNTGNIQYF | - | TRBJ2-4 | TRBV29-1 | -
TGTGCCAGCAAGACGGCCCCGGGCGGTGAGCAGTTCTTC | CASKTAPGGEQFF | - | TRBJ2-1 | TRBV7-2 | few
TGCAGTGCCAGCCCCTTTCGGGAGGGCCTTTACAATGAGCAGTTCTTC | CSASPFREGLYNEQFF | TRBD2 | TRBJ2-1 | TRBV20-1 | few
TGTGCCAGCTCACCATTCCCAGGGACCTCTGGAAACACCATATATTTT | CASSPFPGTSGNTIYF | - | TRBJ1-3 | TRBV18 | -
TGTGCCAGCAGTCCTCCCCCGGAGACTGAAGAAAAACTGTTTTTT | CASSPPPETEEKLFF | - | TRBJ1-4 | TRBV14 | -
TGCAGCGTTGAGGCGGCGGTAAACTACCGAGCCTCGCCTGGCTACACCTTC | CSVEAAVNYRASPGYTF | - | TRBJ1-2 | TRBV29-1 | few
TGTGCCACCAGCAGAGATGAAGGACCCCACTACGAGCAGTACTTC | CATSRDEGPHYEQYF | - | TRBJ2-7 | TRBV15 | -
TGTGCCAGCACCCAGAGGTCTGGGGCCAACGTCCTGACTTTC | CASTQRSGANVLTF | - | TRBJ2-6 | TRBV3-1 | many
TGCGGGACAGCATTTTTGGCTGAAGCTTTCTTT | CGTAFLAEAFF | TRBD1 | TRBJ1-1 | TRBV6-6 | few
TGCGCCAGCAGCCTTTTAGGGGCTAGCGGCGCCTACAATGAGCAGTTCTTC | CASSLLGASGAYNEQFF | TRBD2 | TRBJ2-1 | TRBV5-1 | few
TGTGCCAGCAGCTTAGAACCCGGTTGGGCTACGCAGTATTTT | CASSLEPGWATQYF | - | TRBJ2-3 | TRBV7-2 | -
TGCGCCAGCAGCTTCCGGCCTCCGAACACCGGGGAGCTGTTTTTT | CASSFRPPNTGELFF | - | TRBJ2-2 | TRBV5-1 | few
TGTGCCAGCAGCTTATGGGCAGGCGATCAGCCCCAGCATTTT | CASSLWAGDQPQHF | - | TRBJ1-5 | TRBV7-2 | -
TGTGCCAGCAGTTTTCTCGGGGGGTCTGAAGCTTTCTTT | CASSFLGGSEAFF | - | TRBJ1-1 | TRBV12-3/TRBV12-4 | -
TGTGCCAGCAGCCGACCGACAGGTGGTACCTACAATGAGCAGTTCTTC | CASSRPTGGTYNEQFF | - | TRBJ2-1 | TRBV7-9 | -
TGTGCCAGCAGTTCCGCGGGGGGCGCAGGGCGGGAGCAGTACTTC | CASSSAGGAGREQYF | TRBD2 | TRBJ2-7 | TRBV12-3/TRBV12-4 | -
TGCGCCAGCACCTACGGGAGCCCACGGGGGGAGCTGTTTTTT | CASTYGSPRGELFF | - | TRBJ2-2 | TRBV5-1 | many
TGTGCCAGCAGTTACTCCCTCCCGGGACCGAACACCGGGGAGCTGTTTTTT | CASSYSLPGPNTGELFF | - | TRBJ2-2 | TRBV6-5 | few
TGTGCCAGCAGCGTGTGGTCGTCCGCCACAGATACGCAGTATTTT | CASSVWSSATDTQYF | - | TRBJ2-3 | TRBV9 | few
TGCGCCAGCAGCTTGAGACGGCTAAGCACAGATACGCAGTATTTC | CASSLRRLSTDTQYF | - | TRBJ2-3 | TRBV5-1 | -
TGTGCCAGCAGCCGCAACTCAGGGGGCGATGGCTACACCTTC | CASSRNSGGDGYTF | TRBD1 | TRBJ1-2 | TRBV7-2 | -
TGTGCCAGCGGACAACATGAGGGAGAGACCCAGTACTTC | CASGQHEGETQYF | - | TRBJ2-5 | TRBV12-3/TRBV12-4 | few
TGTGCCAGCAGTTTTAGGGTTCGCTCTGGGGCCAACGTCCTGACTTTC | CASSFRVRSGANVLTF | - | TRBJ2-6 | TRBV27 | -
TGTGCCAGCAGCACTGGACTAGCGGGAGCTGGCTACAATGAGCAGTTCTTC | CASSTGLAGAGYNEQFF | TRBD2 | TRBJ2-1 | TRBV7-3 | -
TGTGCCAGCAGTTTAGATGAGCAGTTCTTC | CASSLDEQFF | - | TRBJ2-1 | TRBV28 | -
TGTGCCAGCAGCGCTATACAGGACCTCTCCTACAATGAGCAGTTCTTC | CASSAIQDLSYNEQFF | - | TRBJ2-1 | TRBV5-5 | -
TGTGCCAGCAGTCCGGACAGGGAGCAGCCCCAGCATTTT | CASSPDREQPQHF | TRBD1 | TRBJ1-5 | TRBV27 | -
TGCAGTGCTAGAGATAGGGGAGCGATTAGTAGCTACGAGCAGTACTTC | CSARDRGAISSYEQYF | - | TRBJ2-7 | TRBV20-1 | few
TGTGCCAGCGGTACGGGACAGGGCTACGAGCAGTACTTC | CASGTGQGYEQYF | TRBD1 | TRBJ2-7 | TRBV18 | few
TGTGCCAGCAGCTTATCGACAGGGATCTCCTACGAGCAGTACTTC | CASSLSTGISYEQYF | TRBD1 | TRBJ2-7 | TRBV7-2 | few
TGTGCCAGCAGCTTCCTGCCGGGACTAGGAGCAGATACGCAGTATTTT | CASSFLPGLGADTQYF | TRBD2 | TRBJ2-3 | TRBV7-9 | -
TGCAGTGCCGTACTAGCGGGGAGAAACACCGGGGAGCTGTTTTTT | CSAVLAGRNTGELFF | TRBD2 | TRBJ2-2 | TRBV20-1 | -
TGCAGTGCTAGCTACGACCAAAGGACAGGGATGGAGACCCAGTACTTC | CSASYDQRTGMETQYF | TRBD1 | TRBJ2-5 | TRBV20-1 | many
TGTGCCAGCAGCCCCTCGGCGGGGAGCACAGATACGCAGTATTTT | CASSPSAGSTDTQYF | - | TRBJ2-3 | TRBV9 | -
TGCAGCGTTGATGGGGCCACTAGCACAGATACGCAGTATTTT | CSVDGATSTDTQYF | - | TRBJ2-3 | TRBV29-1 | few
TGTGCCAGCAGCGCGAGACTAGCGGGGCAAGAGACCCAGTACTTC | CASSARLAGQETQYF | TRBD2 | TRBJ2-5 | TRBV7-8 | -
TGTGCCAGCAGCCAAGAATTTTACGGGACAGTCTCCTACGAGCAGTACTTC | CASSQEFYGTVSYEQYF | TRBD1 | TRBJ2-7 | TRBV4-2 | -
TGTGCCAGCAGCTTGGCCCCGGGGAGAAACACTGAAGCTTTCTTT | CASSLAPGRNTEAFF | - | TRBJ1-1 | TRBV5-5 | many
TGCGCCGCTACTCAGGTCCGGGACAGCAACTATGGCTACACCTTC | CAATQVRDSNYGYTF | TRBD1 | TRBJ1-2 | TRBV10-2 | -
TGTGCCAGCAGCTTAGGTAGACGTGGCGGGAGGAGGAATGAGCAGTTCTTC | CASSLGRRGGRRNEQFF | TRBD2 | TRBJ2-1 | TRBV7-8 | -
TGTGCCATCAGTGATGAGGGACAGGGAGCCTATAATTCACCCCTCCACTTT | CAISDEGQGAYNSPLHF | TRBD1 | TRBJ1-6 | TRBV10-3 | few